These 30 T cell receptor beta chains share one sample of origin, sequenced in a study of OX40 agonist ivuxolimab in advanced cancers. The data were produced by immunoSEQ multiplex PCR, yet TCRdb's version contains in-frame clones alone and is incomplete. The sample has about 50,000 clones, over 85% seen once. The material sequenced was CD4+ or CD8+ T cells sorted from blood, taken in a trial of the OX40 agonist ivuxolimab. The receptors originated from an adult with an advanced solid tumor such as melanoma, head and neck, liver or kidney cancer.

The J gene is TRBJ2-1, the V gene TRBV7-9, with D uncertain. This CDR3 is 13 amino acids long. V lost 5 bases, J lost 9 bases, and 14 bases lay in between. Germline assignment: CDR1 SEHNR and CDR2 FQNEAQ (reference sequence). The CDR3: CASSASWAFEQFF. The CDR3 DNA sequence: TGTGCCAGCAGCGCATCCTGGGCGTTTGAGCAGTTCTTC.

The chain recombines TRBV9 with TRBJ2-3; D is ambiguous. Germline-derived CDR1 and CDR2 are SGDLS and YYNGEE. The CDR3 sequence is 15 residues long. V was shortened by 0 bases and J by 0 bases, with 8 bases between the two germline ends. The CDR3: CASSVVTESTDTQYF. The CDR3 coding sequence is TGTGCCAGCAGCGTAGTTACCGAGAGCACAGATACGCAGTATTTT.

The chain couples TRBV2 to TRBJ2-1, with TRBD2 matching over 7 bases. The J segment lost 6 bases and the V segment lost 10 bases, leaving 18 bases of the junction unmatched. Germline loops: CDR1 SNHLY, CDR2 FYNNEI. This CDR3 has 16 residues. Here the CDR3 reads CAILHPHLAAFNEQFF. CDR3 in DNA: TGTGCCATCCTACACCCCCATCTAGCGGCCTTCAATGAGCAGTTCTTC.

For this clone: At one end, the junction sequence differs from germline, possibly due to a read error. The chain carries TRBV5-1 and TRBJ1-4; D unresolved. The CDR3 is 14 residues long. Germline CDR1 reads SGHRS; CDR2 reads YFSETQ. The CDR3 nucleotides read TGCGCCAGCCGCTTATCGGGAACTAATGAAAAACTGTTTTTT. This codes for CASRLSGTNEKLFF. Variable domain in full (rest from reference TRBV5-1 and TRBJ1-4): KAGVTQTPRYLIKTRGQQVTLSCSPISGHRSVSWYQQTPGQGLQFLFEYFSETQRNKGNFPGRFSGRQFSNSRSEMNVSTLELGDSALYLCASRLSGTNEKLFFGSGTQLSVL.

This sequence joins TRBV5-5 and TRBJ2-7; maybe TRBD2 (6 bases). The V gene's germline CDR1 is SGHKS and CDR2 YYEKEE (reference sequence). The CDR3 extends over 14 amino acids. V gave up 1 base and J gave up 2 bases, with 10 bases separating them. CDR3 DNA: TGTGCCAGCAGCTTGTATAGCGGTCCCTACGAGCAGTACGTC. It specifies CASSLYSGPYEQYV.

This chain's CDR3 is CASSLESAPLRGYTF. Written as DNA, the CDR3 is TGTGCCAGCAGCTTGGAGTCAGCTCCTCTAAGAGGCTACACCTTC. J is TRBJ1-2 and V is TRBV5-6; D not resolved. Trimming stripped 0 bases from V and 8 bases from J, with 17 bases between. Germline loops: CDR1 SGHDT, CDR2 YYEEEE. CDR3 size: 15 residues.

The chain combines TRBV7-2 with TRBJ1-1, with D perhaps matching TRBD1 (5 bases). The CDR3 is 15 amino acids. With 2 bases removed from V and 4 bases from J, the gap between germline ends came to 14 bases. Germline V gene lookup returns CDR1 SGHTA and CDR2 FQGNSA. The CDR3 protein is CASSLSVRGGTEAFF. In DNA, the CDR3 is TGTGCCAGCAGCTTATCGGTGCGGGGGGGCACTGAAGCTTTCTTT.

The J gene is TRBJ2-5, the V gene TRBV2; TRBD1 is a possible D gene (5 bases). The closer fit of TRBJ2-7 to the DNA end suggests the J call may be wrong. The CDR3 is 12 amino acids. Germline loops: CDR1 SNHLY, CDR2 FYNNEI. The CDR3 DNA follows: TGTGCCAGCAGGGGCAGGGCCTACGAGCAGTACTTC. This codes for CASRGRAYEQYF.

This clone was seen just once. V usage is TRBV5-4 and J usage is TRBJ2-5, with 15 bases fitting TRBD2. This CDR3 has 14 residues. J lost 4 bases, V lost 9 bases, and 4 bases had no gene match. From germline, CDR1 is SGHNT and CDR2 YYREEE (reference sequence). This CDR3 is CATGLAGGRETQYF. CDR3 DNA: TGTGCCACCGGACTAGCGGGGGGGCGAGAGACCCAGTACTTC.

The chain couples TRBV7-9 to TRBJ2-2; the D gene is possibly TRBD2 (5 bases). V lost 2 bases and J 2 bases, leaving 9 bases between the germline ends. In germline, CDR1 is SEHNR, CDR2 FQNEAQ (reference sequence). CDR3 size: 15 residues. CDR3 loop: CASSLLLDNTGELFF. The CDR3, as DNA: TGTGCCAGCAGCTTACTACTAGATAACACCGGGGAGCTGTTTTTT. Combining the CDR3 with reference TRBV7-9 and TRBJ2-2 gives the whole variable domain DTGVSQNPRHKITKRGQNVTFRCDPISEHNRLYWYRQTLGQGPEFLTYFQNEAQLEKSRLLSDRFSAERPKGSFSTLEIQRTEQGDSAMYLCASSLLLDNTGELFFGEGSRLTVL.

The CDR3 DNA reads TGTGCCAGCAGCCCCGGGCCGGGACAGGGGGCTTTCTTGCAGCCCCAGCATTTT. Protein sequence: CASSPGPGQGAFLQPQHF. The J gene is TRBJ1-5, the V gene TRBV7-3; 12 bases line up with TRBD1. The CDR3 length is 18 residues. CDR1 and CDR2 (germline): SGHTA, FQGTGA. With 5 bases clipped from V and 7 bases from J, the junction kept 15 bases outside the gene matches.

This clone occurred a few times. The CDR3 loop reads CASSSLGGYTEAFF. The CDR3 DNA follows: TGTGCCTCATCATCCTTGGGGGGGTACACTGAAGCTTTCTTT. The chain joins TRBV10-3 to TRBJ1-1; D perhaps matches TRBD1 (5 bases). CDR1 and CDR2 from the germline V gene are ENHRY and SYGVKD. The CDR3 runs to 14 residues. Between the trimmed V and J ends, which lost 11 bases and 3 bases, there was a span of 19 bases.

The chain employs TRBV6-1 and TRBJ1-3, with D tentatively TRBD1 (6 bases). Deletions cut 1 base from V and 0 bases from J, with 16 bases between. The CDR3 is 18 amino acids. Germline V gives CDR1 MNHNS, CDR2 SASEGT. The DNA for the CDR3 is TGTGCCAGCAGTGAAGTGGGACATTCTTATACCTCTGGAAACACCATATATTTT. Amino acid sequence: CASSEVGHSYTSGNTIYF.

V gene TRBV7-9 combines with J gene TRBJ2-7; the match to TRBD2 covers 9 bases. Germline V gene lookup returns CDR1 SEHNR and CDR2 FQNEAQ (reference sequence). CDR3 length: 15 residues. V dropped 4 bases and J dropped 2; count of bases not matched to a gene: 6. This CDR3 is CASSSPSGVTYEQYF. DNA for the CDR3: TGTGCCAGCAGCTCTCCTAGCGGGGTAACCTACGAGCAGTACTTC.

The chain links TRBV28 to TRBJ1-4, with D possibly matching TRBD1 (5 bases). Germline CDR1 MDHEN, CDR2 SYDVKM. The CDR3 length is 15 residues. V shed 0 bases and J shed 4 bases, with 9 bases lying between them. DNA for the CDR3: TGTGCCAGCAGTTTATGGGGGGGAGATAATGAAAAACTGTTTTTT. This encodes CASSLWGGDNEKLFF.

The CDR3 DNA reads as TGTGCCAGCAGCAGTTTTCAGGGTCGAGAGACCCAGTACTTC. Translated: CASSSFQGRETQYF. This sequence joins TRBV27 and TRBJ2-5; D may be TRBD1 (5 bases). Trimming pared 6 bases from V and 4 bases from J, leaving 15 bases between. The CDR3 length is 14 residues. The germline V gene has CDR1 MNHEY and CDR2 SMNVEV (reference sequence).

The genes are TRBV4-1 and TRBJ2-1, with no clear D. Germline CDR1 MGHRA, CDR2 YSYEKL. This CDR3 region has 15 residues. Between the trimmed V and J ends, which lost 1 base and 0 bases, there was a span of 7 bases. The CDR3 region is CASSQGASSYNEQFF. CDR3 DNA: TGCGCCAGCAGCCAAGGGGCCTCCTCCTACAATGAGCAGTTCTTC.

The V call is TRBV15, the J call TRBJ2-7; no clear D. The V gene's germline CDR1 is LNHNV and CDR2 YYDKDF (reference sequence). V was shortened by 5 bases and J by 3 bases, with 11 bases between the two germline ends. The CDR3 covers 13 residues. The CDR3 DNA reads TGTGCCACCAGCTGGAGCTCGGGCTACGAGCAGTACGTC. It translates to CATSWSSGYEQYV.

The chain combines TRBV7-9 with TRBJ1-2; 9 nucleotides agree with TRBD1. The CDR3 contains 16 residues. Trimming cost V 0 bases and J 4 bases; bases outside gene matches: 6. The germline CDR1 and CDR2 sequences are SEHNR and FQNEAQ (reference sequence). In DNA form, the CDR3 reads TGTGCCAGCAGCTTAGCGGGGACAGGGCCGCTCTATGGCTACACCTTC. Its protein product is CASSLAGTGPLYGYTF.

The V and J genes are TRBV4-3 and TRBJ1-2; 7 positions agree with TRBD1. This CDR3 contains 15 residues. Per germline, CDR1 LGHNA and CDR2 YSLEER. The junction had 8 bases not matched to a gene; V was cut back by 3 bases and J by 4 bases. CDR3 DNA: TGCGCCAGCAGCCACTCAGGGGGGCTAAGCTATGGCTACACCTTC. Its protein is CASSHSGGLSYGYTF.

V is TRBV19 and J is TRBJ2-7; no reliable D call. Germline CDR1 and CDR2: LNHDA and SQIVND (reference sequence). Deletions cut 4 bases from V and 5 bases from J, with 18 bases between. The CDR3 length is 15 residues. The CDR3 DNA sequence: TGTGCCAGTAGTACCTCTCTCGGAAACATCGACGAGCAGTACGTC. Translated, it gives CASSTSLGNIDEQYV.

The chain is built from TRBV5-1 and TRBJ1-1, with a possible D match to TRBD1 (6 bases). The germline V gene encodes CDR1 SGHRS and CDR2 YFSETQ. Deletions cut 0 bases from V and 3 bases from J, with 9 bases between. This CDR3 is built from 14 residues. The CDR3 loop reads CASSLDREDTEAFF. CDR3 sequence (DNA): TGCGCCAGCAGCTTGGACAGGGAAGACACTGAAGCTTTCTTT.

The chain employs TRBV7-9 and TRBJ2-7; TRBD1 matches 8 bases. V was clipped by 5 bases and J by 6 bases; unmatched bases: 9. The length of the CDR3 is 14 residues. Germline loops: CDR1 SEHNR, CDR2 FQNEAQ (reference sequence). Here the CDR3 DNA reads TGTGCCAGCAGCGGATCAGCAGGGGGCCTCGAGCAGTACGTC. This sequence encodes CASSGSAGGLEQYV.

This clone occurred a few times. The genes are TRBV14 and TRBJ1-6, with a tentative D call TRBD1 (6 bases). Germline values: CDR1 SGHDN, CDR2 FVKESK. The CDR3 totals 13 residues. V was shortened by 3 bases and J by 12 bases, with 12 bases between the two germline ends. The CDR3 region is CASSQDSSLPLHF. The CDR3 nucleotides are TGTGCCAGCAGCCAGGACAGCAGTTTACCCCTCCACTTT.

V and J are TRBV5-6 and TRBJ2-3; 9 bases are shared with TRBD1. The CDR3 length is 17 residues. The ends lost 1 base at V and 2 bases at J; junction bases unmatched: 8. Per the germline V gene, CDR1 is SGHDT and CDR2 is YYEEEE. CDR3 in amino acids: CASSLQWTGEFTDTQYF. The CDR3 DNA is TGTGCCAGCAGCTTGCAATGGACAGGGGAATTCACAGATACGCAGTATTTT.

The chain uses TRBV6-5 and TRBJ2-3, with D unresolved. The length of the CDR3 is 14 residues. The ends were cut back, 7 bases at V and 0 bases at J, with 11 bases in the middle. Germline CDR1 reads MNHEY; CDR2 reads SVGAGI. The chain's CDR3 is CASTESDSTDTQYF. CDR3 DNA: TGTGCCAGCACTGAATCGGATAGCACAGATACGCAGTATTTT.

The rearrangement links TRBV2 to TRBJ2-5; 7 bases line up with TRBD2. CDR1 is SNHLY and CDR2 is FYNNEI in the germline V gene. Unmatched junction bases numbered 5, after V lost 3 bases and J lost 1 base. The CDR3 has 15 residues. CDR3 in amino acids: CASSDAGVFQETQYF. The CDR3 nucleotides read TGTGCCAGCAGTGATGCGGGAGTGTTCCAAGAGACCCAGTACTTC. Full variable domain (outside the CDR3, taken from reference TRBV2 and TRBJ2-5): EPEVTQTPSHQVTQMGQEVILRCVPISNHLYFYWYRQILGQKVEFLVSFYNNEISEKSEIFDDQFSVERPDGSNFTLKIRSTKLEDSAMYFCASSDAGVFQETQYFGPGTRLLVL.

The CDR3 sequence: CASSPSRGGNQPQHF. For the CDR3, the DNA is TGTGCCAGCAGTCCCTCGAGGGGCGGCAATCAGCCCCAGCATTTT. V and J are TRBV28 and TRBJ1-5, with a tentative D call TRBD1 (5 bases). The CDR3 extends over 15 amino acids. The V end was cut by 5 bases, the J end by 2 bases, with 13 bases between. Germline V lookup: CDR1 MDHEN, CDR2 SYDVKM.

Here the CDR3 reads CASSRSVLNEQFF. Written as DNA, the CDR3 is TGTGCCAGCAGTCGATCAGTTTTAAATGAGCAGTTCTTC. The gene calls are TRBV2 and TRBJ2-1; D is ambiguous. Trimming removed 5 bases from V and 7 bases from J, with 12 bases in between. CDR3 length: 13 amino acids. Germline V gene sequence: CDR1 SNHLY, CDR2 FYNNEI.

The chain joins TRBV14 to TRBJ1-1; TRBD1 matches 11 bases. The CDR3 consists of 14 residues. Germline trimming cut 5 bases from V and 7 bases from J; bases unmatched to any gene: 6. Germline V CDR1 and CDR2: SGHDN, FVKESK. CDR3 loop: CASSVSGTGGEAFF. The CDR3 DNA reads as TGTGCCAGCAGCGTATCCGGGACAGGGGGTGAAGCTTTCTTT.